The clone carrying this T cell receptor beta chain was counted a single time. V lost 2 bases, J lost 0 bases, and 4 bases stayed unmatched. Germline CDR1 LNHNV, CDR2 YYDKDF (reference sequence). This CDR3 comprises 15 residues. These data come from a study of OX40 agonist ivuxolimab in advanced cancers. The repertoire was sequenced with immunoSEQ multiplex PCR; TCRdb's copy has only in-frame clones and lacks some. The repertoire holds about 94,000 clones, roughly 90% seen once, with about 3.6% in the top ten. This specimen was CD4+ or CD8+ T cells sorted from blood, taken in a trial of the OX40 agonist ivuxolimab. This clonotype was obtained from an adult with an advanced solid tumor such as melanoma, head and neck, liver or kidney cancer. The chain links TRBV15 to TRBJ2-7, with 7 nucleotides matching TRBD1. The CDR3 loop reads CATSRSGDSSYEQYF. In nucleotides, the CDR3 is TGTGCCACCAGCAGATCCGGGGACAGCTCCTACGAGCAGTACTTC.